This TCR beta chain was captured by sequencing in a study of control samples from healthy donors and cancer patients. Germline CDR1 and CDR2: SGHVS and FNYEAQ. The CDR3 runs to 16 residues. The V and J ends lost 2 bases and 0 bases respectively, with 11 bases between them. The assay was immunoSEQ multiplex PCR, and TCRdb's table has in-frame clones only and misses some. The table records 350,000 to 450,000 clones, around 90% of them present only once. The chain joins TRBV7-6 to TRBJ1-3; D remains unclear. The specimen was PBMCs. This receptor was obtained from a man in his forties with head and neck cancer. The CDR3 spells CASSLNQRSSGNTIYF. The CDR3 coding sequence is TGTGCCAGCAGCTTAAATCAGCGATCCTCTGGAAACACCATATATTTT.